This TCR beta chain was sequenced in a study of shared clonotypes between healthy human individuals. Study-wide background: Per donor, CD8 memory used one plate, CD8 naive used two, CD4 memory used three and CD4 naive used three.

Genomic DNA of every subset was divided equally among multiple immunoSEQ plates. Original handling: With immunoSEQ giving junction-only sequences and no quality scores, filtering differed. Assay: immunoSEQ multiplex PCR; the TCRdb copy retains only in-frame clones and omits some. V and J calls plus clone size are reproduced from that table; the DNA served to infer D and trimming. The sample consists of roughly 700,000 clones, 90% of them appearing once. Germline CDR1 is SGHRS and CDR2 is YFSETQ. The CDR3 covers 14 residues. V gave up 2 bases and J gave up 7 bases, with 12 bases separating them. The chain carries TRBV5-1 and TRBJ2-2; D ambiguous. This TCR derives from a man in his late teens or twenties in good health. Some clones in this sample may be carry-over from other donors' samples. The material sequenced was memory CD8+ T cells from PBMCs. Subset defined: CD45RO+ cells pooled with CCR7-negative TemRA cells. CDR3 sequence: CASSFEPVNGELFF. In nucleotides, the CDR3 is TGCGCCAGCAGCTTCGAGCCCGTCAACGGGGAGCTGTTTTTT.